The rows below give T cell receptor beta chains drawn from one sample of a study of high-grade serous ovarian cancer treatment subgroups. TCRdb's table, derived via immunoSEQ multiplex PCR, lists solely in-frame clones and lacks some. Of about 28,000 clones listed, about 86% were seen once; the top ten hold 2% to 2.5%. The sample was tumor tissue. These receptors were collected from a human donor with high-grade serous ovarian cancer. The CDR3 runs from the conserved cysteine through the conserved F or W. Each record gives: V gene, D gene, J gene, clone size, CDR3 DNA, CDR3 protein. The D gene is left open where the match is weak. Where a row states a size, it is once, few, many or the class of an expanded clone; other rows omit it.

TRBV29-1	TRBD1	TRBJ1-1	NA	TGCAGCGCCGCGGAGGGGGCGGGGAACACTGAAGCTTTCTTT	CSAAEGAGNTEAFF
TRBV6-5	TRBD1	TRBJ2-6	NA	TGTGCCAGCAGTTCAGGGGGTATAAGTGGGGCCAACGTCCTGACTTTC	CASSSGGISGANVLTF
TRBV15	NA	TRBJ2-7	few	TGTGCCACCAGCAGAGATTCGTCGGTCGTCGGCGAGCAGTACTTC	CATSRDSSVVGEQYF
TRBV6-6	NA	TRBJ1-1	once	TGTGCCAGCAGCCTCCGGGACACTGAAGCTTTCTTT	CASSLRDTEAFF
TRBV7-3	NA	TRBJ2-7	NA	TGTGCCAGCAGCTCCGGACCCAGGTCCTACGAGCAGTACTTC	CASSSGPRSYEQYF
TRBV11-2	NA	TRBJ2-5	NA	TGTGCCAGCAGCTCGAACCTAAGACCCCAAGAGACCCAGTACTTC	CASSSNLRPQETQYF
TRBV7-8	NA	TRBJ2-1	NA	TGTGCCAGCAGCTTAGCGTCAAGCTCCTACAATGAGCAGTTCTTC	CASSLASSSYNEQFF
TRBV2	NA	TRBJ1-3	NA	TGTGCCAGCAGTGTCTCGGTTAGCTCTGGAAACACCATATATTTT	CASSVSVSSGNTIYF
TRBV9	NA	TRBJ2-5	NA	TGTGCCAGCAGCGTAGGGGGTCGGCTAGGCCTCCAAGAGACCCAGTACTTC	CASSVGGRLGLQETQYF
TRBV5-1	TRBD2	TRBJ2-3	NA	TGCGCCAGCAGCACCCAAGCGGGAGTTATCACAGATACGCAGTATTTT	CASSTQAGVITDTQYF
TRBV28	NA	TRBJ1-2	NA	TGTGCCAGCGGGGGGGGGCCATACTATGGCTACACCTTC	CASGGGPYYGYTF
TRBV10-3	NA	TRBJ2-7	NA	TGTGCCATCAGTGAAGTCAGGGATGTGGGAGGCACTGAGCAGTACTTC	CAISEVRDVGGTEQYF
TRBV4-1	TRBD1	TRBJ2-7	NA	TGCGCCAGCAGCCGGGACAGGGACTACGAGCAGTACTTC	CASSRDRDYEQYF
TRBV5-8	NA	TRBJ2-4	NA	TGTGCCAGCAGCTTGAAACAGTATAGCAAAAACATTCAGTACTTC	CASSLKQYSKNIQYF
TRBV28	NA	TRBJ2-7	NA	TGTGCCAGCAGTTTATTACGCGGAACCTACGAGCAGTACTTC	CASSLLRGTYEQYF
TRBV6-6	TRBD1	TRBJ2-1	once	TGTGCCAGCAGGCTTGACAGGGGTGGTTACAATGAGCAGTTCTTC	CASRLDRGGYNEQFF
TRBV5-1	NA	TRBJ2-4	NA	TGCGCCAGCAGCTTGGACCCATCCGGGACCAAAAACATTCAGTACTTC	CASSLDPSGTKNIQYF
TRBV28	NA	TRBJ1-5	NA	TGTGCCAGCAATCCCCGCAGGGGTCGGAATCAGCCCCAGCATTTT	CASNPRRGRNQPQHF
TRBV5-6	NA	TRBJ1-6	once	TGTGCCAGCAGCTTGACCCGCGGTTTGGCATATTCACCCCTCCACTTT	CASSLTRGLAYSPLHF
TRBV5-6	TRBD1	TRBJ2-1	NA	TGTGCCAGCAGCTCGCCGGGGACAGGGAAGTTCTTC	CASSSPGTGKFF
TRBV28	NA	TRBJ2-7	NA	TGTGCCAGCAGTTTGAACGGGGGCGCATACGAGCAGTACTTC	CASSLNGGAYEQYF
TRBV29-1	NA	TRBJ1-1	few	TGCAGCGTCCCTCCCAGGGGTATGAACACTGAAGCTTTCTTT	CSVPPRGMNTEAFF
TRBV10-1	TRBD1	TRBJ2-1	NA	TGCGCCAGCAGTGGAGCGACAGGGGGCTCCTACAATGAGCAGTTCTTC	CASSGATGGSYNEQFF
TRBV7-2	NA	TRBJ2-7	NA	TGTGCCAGCAGCTTATGGACCTTCTACGAGCAGTACTTC	CASSLWTFYEQYF
TRBV12-5	TRBD1	TRBJ2-7	NA	TGTGCTAGTGGTTTGGTAGACAGGGGTAACGAGCAGTACTTC	CASGLVDRGNEQYF
TRBV23-1	NA	TRBJ2-1	NA	TGCGCCAGCAGTCAATCGCGGACCCGGGCCAACTCCTACAATGAGCAGTTCTTC	CASSQSRTRANSYNEQFF
TRBV11-2	TRBD2	TRBJ2-5	NA	TGTGCCAGCAGCTTAGATCCCCGGACTAGAGAGGGGGAGACCCAGTACTTC	CASSLDPRTREGETQYF
TRBV15	TRBD2	TRBJ2-3	NA	TGTGCCACCAGCACCCAACTAGCGGGAGGGACAGATACGCAGTATTTT	CATSTQLAGGTDTQYF
TRBV5-1	NA	TRBJ1-1	NA	TGCGCCAGCAGCTTGGCCGGACAAAGCACTGAAGCTTTCTTT	CASSLAGQSTEAFF